This T cell receptor beta chain comes out of a study of blood T cell repertoires in COVID-19. Libraries were prepared by immunoSEQ multiplex PCR; TCRdb keeps only in-frame clonotypes and omits some of them. The table shows around 140,000 clones, with roughly four fifths occurring only once. V dropped 2 bases and J dropped 7 bases, with 11 bases sitting between them. The CDR3 spans 13 residues. CDR1 and CDR2 (germline): WNHNN, SYGVQD (reference sequence). The sequenced sample consisted of peripheral blood. V gene TRBV10-1 combines with J gene TRBJ1-2; a weak D match, TRBD1 (6 bases). This TCR derives from a woman between 45 and 65 years old with active or convalescent COVID-19. The CDR3 region is CASSETGSCGYTF. CDR3 coding DNA: TGCGCCAGCAGTGAGACAGGGTCATGTGGCTACACCTTC.